This passage covers 25 T cell receptor beta chains from one sample sequenced in a study of metastatic and nonmetastatic thyroid tumors. TCRdb re-clonotyped the PCR reads through MiXCR. The sample carries about 14,000 clones, about 31% recorded once. The entire patient cohort was treatment-naive prior to thyroid surgery. The sequenced material came from tumor tissue. These receptors were taken from a female donor with papillary thyroid cancer or a benign thyroid nodule (not recorded which). Some clones in this sample may be carry-over from other donors' samples.

The chain is built from TRBV2 and TRBJ1-5; D gene uncertain. Deletions cut 7 bases from V and 0 bases from J, with 7 bases between. This CDR3 is 13 amino acids long. CDR1 SNHLY and CDR2 FYNNEI come from the germline V gene. CDR3 residues: CASNQASNQPQHF. The CDR3 DNA reads TGTGCCAGCAACCAGGCTAGCAATCAGCCCCAGCATTTT.

The chain combines TRBV6-1 with TRBJ2-2, with TRBD1 as a possible D gene (5 bases). Germline lookup yields CDR1 MNHNS and CDR2 SASEGT. The CDR3 sequence is 15 residues long. The V and J ends lost 6 bases and 0 bases respectively, with 11 bases between them. Here the CDR3 DNA reads TGTGCCAGCAGGACCAGGGAATCGAACACCGGGGAGCTGTTTTTT. This sequence encodes CASRTRESNTGELFF.

This clone rates as medium-sized. This chain connects TRBV6-1 to TRBJ2-7; a weak D match, TRBD1 (6 bases). Between the trimmed V and J ends, which lost 8 bases and 5 bases, there was a span of 19 bases. The germline gives CDR1 MNHNS, CDR2 SASEGT. This CDR3 has 14 amino acids. The CDR3: CASSGQQRGNEQYF. The CDR3 DNA reads as TGTGCCAGCTCAGGACAGCAACGGGGAAACGAGCAGTACTTC.

This clone is labeled as medium-sized (0.01 to 0.1%). The chain uses TRBV28 and TRBJ2-7, with D possibly being TRBD2 (6 bases). The CDR3 covers 16 residues. CDR1 and CDR2 (germline): MDHEN, SYDVKM. The V and J ends lost 5 bases and 8 bases respectively, with 25 bases between them. The CDR3 spells CASSGGQGAGTVQQYF. The CDR3 DNA sequence: TGTGCCAGCAGTGGGGGTCAGGGAGCAGGGACTGTGCAGCAGTACTTC.

CDR3: CASSDSGGDYNEQFF. CDR3 in DNA: TGTGCCAGCAGTGACAGCGGAGGGGACTACAATGAGCAGTTCTTC. The chain has TRBV6-4 and TRBJ2-1; maybe TRBD2 (6 bases). The CDR3 has 15 amino acids. V shed 2 bases and J shed 3 bases, with 11 bases lying between them. Germline V gene data show CDR1 as MRHNA and CDR2 as SNTAGT.

By proportion, this clone is medium-sized. Here the CDR3 DNA reads TGCAGTGCTAGAGGCACTAGCGGGAGCGCTGAGCAGTTCTTC. It codes for CSARGTSGSAEQFF. The V gene is TRBV20-1, the J gene TRBJ2-1; TRBD2 matches at 11 bases. Unmatched junction bases numbered 5, after V lost 1 base and J lost 9 bases. CDR1 and CDR2 from the germline V gene are DFQATT and SNEGSKA (reference sequence). The CDR3 has 14 residues.

This clone showed up many times. CDR3 amino acids: CASSLRLAGAYEQYF. In DNA, the CDR3 is TGCGCCAGCAGCTTGAGACTAGCGGGTGCCTACGAGCAGTACTTC. The chain joins TRBV5-1 to TRBJ2-7, with 10 bases matching TRBD2. Germline V gene sequence: CDR1 SGHRS, CDR2 YFSETQ. The CDR3 spans 15 residues. V dropped 1 base and J dropped 2; count of bases not matched to a gene: 3. Full variable domain (missing parts from reference TRBV5-1 and TRBJ2-7): KAGVTQTPRYLIKTRGQQVTLSCSPISGHRSVSWYQQTPGQGLQFLFEYFSETQRNKGNFPGRFSGRQFSNSRSEMNVSTLELGDSALYLCASSLRLAGAYEQYFGPGTRLTVT.

This clone appeared many times. The chain has TRBV28 and TRBJ2-7; 11 positions agree with TRBD2. This CDR3 spans 20 amino acids. Germline V gene data show CDR1 as MDHEN and CDR2 as SYDVKM. The V gene end was trimmed by 4 bases and the J gene end by 2 bases; junction bases not matched to a gene: 19. The CDR3 sequence is CASSSGGSALAGEGTYEQYF. The CDR3 DNA follows: TGTGCCAGCAGTTCAGGGGGGTCAGCACTAGCGGGAGAGGGAACCTACGAGCAGTACTTC.

This clone was observed many times. The chain uses TRBV7-9 and TRBJ2-3; 7 positions match TRBD2. The CDR3 loop spans 14 amino acids. Germline CDR1 reads SEHNR; CDR2 reads FQNEAQ (reference sequence). J gave up 2 bases and V 4 bases, and 3 bases lay outside the gene matches. The CDR3 spells CASSSSGSTDTQYF. DNA of the CDR3: TGTGCCAGCAGCTCTAGCGGCTCCACAGATACGCAGTATTTT.

In regard to this clone: Mismatch with germline at one junction end may stem from a read error. The chain combines TRBV11-3 with TRBJ2-6, with D unclear. Germline V lookup: CDR1 SGHNT, CDR2 YENEEA. The CDR3 runs 15 residues. CDR3 bases: TGTGCCATCAGCTTAGGTGTCTCTGGGGCCAACGTCCTGACTTTC. It encodes CAISLGVSGANVLTF.

Comments on this clone: The CDR3 does not end in the conserved phenylalanine or tryptophan, so this is likely a read error. This chain joins TRBV2 and TRBJ2-7, with D uncertain. This CDR3 contains 12 residues. Looked up from germline, CDR1 is SNHLY and CDR2 is FYNNEI. V was pared by 6 bases and J by 3 bases, with 9 bases between. Written as DNA, the CDR3 is TGTGCCAGCAGGGTTTTGGTCTACGAGCAGTACCTC. Its translation: CASRVLVYEQYL.

The chain combines TRBV2 with TRBJ1-1; 7 bases line up with TRBD1. Germline V gives CDR1 SNHLY, CDR2 FYNNEI. Unmatched junction bases numbered 13, after V lost 7 bases and J lost 8 bases. This CDR3 comprises 14 residues. This chain's CDR3 is CASKLDYTGAEAFF. In DNA form, the CDR3 reads TGTGCCAGCAAACTCGATTACACAGGGGCGGAAGCTTTCTTT. The variable domain in full, completed from reference TRBV2 and TRBJ1-1, reads EPEVTQTPSHQVTQMGQEVILRCVPISNHLYFYWYRQILGQKVEFLVSFYNNEISEKSEIFDDQFSVERPDGSNFTLKIRSTKLEDSAMYFCASKLDYTGAEAFFGQGTRLTVV.

The CDR3 spells CASSQGGVSNQPQHF. CDR3 bases: TGTGCCAGCAGCCAAGGCGGGGTGAGCAATCAGCCCCAGCATTTT. The chain combines TRBV3-1 with TRBJ1-5; D not resolved. V lost 1 base and J 1 base, leaving 8 bases between the germline ends. There are 15 residues in the CDR3. CDR1 is LGHDT, CDR2 YNNKEL, per germline (reference sequence).

The sample holds a few counts of this clone. This rearrangement joins TRBV19 to TRBJ1-5; D gene ambiguous. V lost 6 bases, J lost 0 bases, and 6 bases lay in between. The CDR3 loop spans 13 amino acids. The germline V gene has CDR1 LNHDA and CDR2 SQIVND (reference sequence). The CDR3 DNA sequence: TGTGCCAGTAGAGCACTTAGCAATCAGCCCCAGCATTTT. It specifies CASRALSNQPQHF.

With respect to this clone: A junction end diverges from the germline sequence, so it may reflect a read error. The chain carries TRBV20-1 and TRBJ2-7, with a possible D match to TRBD2 (6 bases). CDR3 length equals 14 residues. CDR1 is DFQATT, CDR2 SNEGSKA, per germline (reference sequence). The CDR3 DNA follows: TGCAGTGCTAGTGCTAGCGTTGGCTCCTACGATCAGTACTTC. Encoded protein: CSASASVGSYDQYF.

This clone was seen many times. This chain connects TRBV7-2 to TRBJ2-5; no clear D gene. With 2 bases removed from V and 5 bases from J, the gap between germline ends came to 15 bases. The CDR3 is 15 amino acids. Germline V lookup: CDR1 SGHTA, CDR2 FQGNSA. The CDR3 nucleotides read TGTGCCAGCAGCTTATATGGCACCCCAGCGGAGACCCAGTACTTC. It is translated as CASSLYGTPAETQYF. The entire variable domain, with the rest obtained from reference TRBV7-2 and TRBJ2-5, is as follows: GAGVSQSPSNKVTEKGKDVELRCDPISGHTALYWYRQSLGQGLEFLIYFQGNSAPDKSGLPSDRFSAERTGGSVSTLTIQRTQQEDSAVYLCASSLYGTPAETQYFGPGTRLLVL.

The rearrangement uses TRBV5-1 and TRBJ2-2; 7 nucleotides align to TRBD1. This CDR3 has 17 amino acids. Germline CDR1 reads SGHRS; CDR2 reads YFSETQ. The trim removed 4 bases at V and 5 bases at J, leaving 14 bases unmatched. The CDR3 here is CASSIEGNRGETGELFF. DNA for the CDR3: TGCGCCAGCAGCATAGAAGGAAACAGGGGAGAGACCGGGGAGCTGTTTTTT.

This clone was counted ten times or more. The rearrangement joins TRBV24-1 to TRBJ2-3; 12 positions agree with TRBD1. The CDR3 spans 14 residues. The germline V gene has CDR1 KGHDR and CDR2 SFDVKD. After removal of 5 bases from V and 4 bases from J, the junction contained 0 bases not matched to a gene. The CDR3 bases are TGTGCCACCAGTGGGGACAGGGGGCCAGATACGCAGTATTTT. Translation gives CATSGDRGPDTQYF.

This clone is labeled as medium-sized. This chain joins TRBV3-1 and TRBJ2-3; TRBD2 agrees at 10 bases. The CDR3 contains 13 residues. V lost 5 bases and J lost 4; bases outside the gene matches: 0. Looked up from germline, CDR1 is LGHDT and CDR2 is YNNKEL (reference sequence). CDR3 DNA sequence: TGTGCCAGCAGCGGGACTAGCGCAGATACGCAGTATTTT. Translating gives CASSGTSADTQYF.

This clone was counted at least ten times. This sequence joins TRBV6-1 and TRBJ2-5; TRBD1 agrees at 10 bases. V trimming: 6 bases; J trimming: 5 bases; junction bases outside the gene matches: 6. The CDR3 runs 14 residues. Germline V CDR1 and CDR2: MNHNS, SASEGT. CDR3 amino acids: CASRETGGAETQYF. DNA for the CDR3: TGTGCCAGCAGGGAGACAGGGGGCGCGGAGACCCAGTACTTC.

V and J are TRBV28 and TRBJ1-5; a weak D match, TRBD1 (6 bases). V lost 5 bases, J lost 7 bases, and 21 bases lay in between. This CDR3 comprises 16 residues. Per the germline V gene, CDR1 is MDHEN and CDR2 is SYDVKM. CDR3 sequence: CASSETRGTWGQPQHF. CDR3 nucleotide sequence: TGTGCCAGCAGTGAAACCAGGGGAACCTGGGGACAGCCCCAGCATTTT.

As DNA, the CDR3 is TGCAGTGCTAGCCTCCTTTACGAGCAGTACTTC. Its translation: CSASLLYEQYF. The chain uses TRBV20-1 and TRBJ2-7; D is undetermined. This CDR3 comprises 11 residues. Looked up from germline, CDR1 is DFQATT and CDR2 is SNEGSKA (reference sequence). V shed 3 bases and J shed 4 bases, with 7 bases lying between them.

This clone is termed medium-sized. This chain uses TRBV20-1 with TRBJ1-5, with D maybe TRBD1 (5 bases). Trimming took off 0 bases at V and 2 bases at J, with 23 bases between the two ends. There are 19 residues in the CDR3. Germline V gene sequence: CDR1 DFQATT, CDR2 SNEGSKA (reference sequence). CDR3 in DNA: TGCAGTGCTAGAGACCCCTACGGGGCCAGTGCCCGGGGCAATCAGCCCCAGCATTTT. Translated, it gives CSARDPYGASARGNQPQHF.

The chain couples TRBV5-5 to TRBJ1-2; 8 bases align to TRBD1. This CDR3 comprises 12 residues. Germline values: CDR1 SGHKS, CDR2 YYEKEE (reference sequence). J gave up 12 bases and V 4 bases, and 8 bases lay outside the gene matches. The DNA for the CDR3 is TGTGCCAGCAGCGGACAGGGTTGGAGGAACACCTTC. Translated: CASSGQGWRNTF.

This clone is medium-sized in the sample. The V and J genes are TRBV5-8 and TRBJ2-1; no firm D call. Trimming stripped 4 bases from V and 2 bases from J, with 7 bases between. The germline V gene encodes CDR1 SGHTS and CDR2 YDEGEE. This CDR3 is built from 13 residues. CDR3 DNA: TGTGCCAGCAGCGTAACAGCCTACAATGAGCAGTTCTTC. Translation gives CASSVTAYNEQFF.